This TCR beta chain was obtained from a study of response to subunit inactivated influenza vaccine. Study-level results: New T cells are recruited in small numbers by each seasonal influenza vaccination, according to the authors' suggestion.

TCRdb processed the RT-PCR reads anew with MiXCR; each CDR3 protein has one entry. The data hold hundreds of thousands of distinct CDR3 sequences, with under 9% observed a single time. Notes on this clonotype: Its antigen is still unknown.

Looked up from germline, CDR1 is SNHLY and CDR2 is FYNNEI. The length of the CDR3 is 15 residues. V lost 3 bases, J lost 4 bases, and 10 bases lay in between. The chain carries TRBV2 and TRBJ1-6, with TRBD1 as a possible D gene (5 bases). The material sequenced was PBMCs from blood, taken less than 30 months after vaccination. The TCR originated in a man between 50 and 75 years old who received an inactivated influenza vaccine. In DNA, the CDR3 is TGTGCCAGCAGTGACAAGGGACGGTATAATTCACCCCTCCACTTT. Protein: CASSDKGRYNSPLHF.